This entry concerns a single T cell receptor beta chain. Its antigen is currently not known. Base qualities are not at hand, and no much larger clone is one base apart. The CDR3 numbers 14 residues from cysteine through phenylalanine. The retained sequence is limited to the CDR3, 42 bases, with the frame set at the first base. Taken from the germline V gene (reference sequence), the CDR1 and CDR2 loops are LNHNV and YYDKDF. Trimming removed 2 bases from V and 0 bases from J, leaving 7 bases between the germline ends. The time point label for this specimen denotes: cells obtained before transplantation from donor or recipient. CD3+CD4+ and CD3+CD8+ populations were FACS-sorted from unstimulated pre-transplant donor and recipient cells taken from spleen or lymph nodes. These data come from a study of graft-versus-host responses after intestinal transplantation (dated by TCRdb to the early 2020s). With respect to the entire study: Multivisceral, liver-intestinal, or isolated intestinal transplants were received by the recipients. Every recipient was given anti-thymocyte globulin induction, then maintenance tacrolimus and steroids for two to three years. After intestinal transplantation, graft-versus-host and host-versus-graft alloreactive T cell clones in the graft, circulation and bone marrow were tracked using bulk TCR-beta CDR3 sequencing. To identify alloreactive clones, pre-transplant mixed lymphocyte reaction products were sequenced and compared with unstimulated pre-transplant donor and recipient T cells. Of the 20 to 25 intestinal transplant recipients enrolled in the cohort, one of whom was a retransplant, a few patients without pretransplant specimens were excluded. A peak of at least 4% donor T cells among recipient peripheral blood mononuclear cells was the definition used for donor T cell macrochimerism. Instead of going to the commercial service, samples from a few later patients were sequenced in-house on an Illumina MiSeq and processed with MiXCR. Overall study outcomes, separate from this receptor: The conclusions were limited by the relatively low number and heterogeneity of the intestinal transplant patients. High GvH to HvG T cell clonal ratios were observed in the allografts of patients with donor T cell macrochimerism. Early after transplant, declines in HvG clones were associated with peak levels of circulating GvH clones. GvH clones turned up in recipient bone marrow, with some appearing earlier in ileal mucosa or blood, a pattern consistent with an intestinal mucosal origin.

The library was generated by the immunoSEQ multiplex PCR assay. In most patients, genomic DNA was isolated using the Qiagen DNeasy Blood and Tissue Kit and sent frozen to Adaptive Biotechnologies for TCR sequencing. For most patients, high-throughput TCR-beta CDR3 sequencing of genomic DNA was performed by Adaptive Biotechnologies. Per the authors' processing: Adaptive's ImmunoSEQ software supplied the TCR sequencing data for 18 patients, while MiXCR and VDJtools were used to process a few other patients. CD4 versus CD8 sorting errors were corrected by removing sequences found in both subsets at a frequency ratio below 5:1. CDR3 nucleotide sequences shared by donor and recipient were removed because the origin of these sequences could not be assigned. To be classed as alloreactive, a clone needed at least 2-fold expansion over unstimulated cells and a minimum CFSE-low frequency of 0.002% (template counts) or 0.001% (read counts). Mappable clones were those detected in sequenced pre-transplant spleen, lymph node, or MLR CFSE-low populations of the donor or recipient. Cumulative frequency of alloreactive clones was calculated as a percentage of all sequences weighted by copy number. TCRdb carries this immuneACCESS record with in-frame sequences only. Its versions omit some clonotypes, under half of them owing to an unresolved V gene in the studies checked, with the rest unexplained. That table is the source of V, J and clone size, and D and trimming were worked out from the DNA. The sample includes about 120,000 clones, with 85% to 95% observed a single time. Around 3.3% of the sample is held by the ten biggest clonotypes.

This TCR was recovered from a human donor who received an intestinal transplant. The sequence links TRBV15 to TRBJ1-1, with no confident D gene call. The sample in question was unstimulated CD8+ T cells sorted from spleen or lymph node cells, obtained before intestinal transplant. The bases read TGTGCCACCAGCAGATTACAGATGAACACTGAAGCTTTCTTT. Translation gives CATSRLQMNTEAFF.